The T cell receptor beta chain described here comes from a study of T cell responses to AZD1222 COVID-19 vaccine. Assay used: immunoSEQ multiplex PCR; TCRdb lists only in-frame clones, some missing. The sample shows around 84,000 clones, 70% to 90% of them seen only once. Findings and caveats of the study: Donors were mostly white British, more females; clonal diversity possibly underestimated. Two AZD1222 administrations were followed by greater Spike-specific TCR breadth and depth.

Per the germline V gene, CDR1 is GTSNPN and CDR2 is SVGIG (reference sequence). This CDR3 has 11 residues. Of note for this clone: What it recognizes is unknown.

This sequence joins TRBV30 and TRBJ1-3; no clear D gene. The source of this sequence is an adult in good health. This specimen was peripheral blood, taken on day 0 of MenACWY control vaccination. The CDR3 nucleotides are TGTGCAGATGGCACTGGAAACACCATATATTTT. This gives the protein CADGTGNTIYF.